Sequencing of this TCR beta chain was carried out in a study of cytotoxic CD8 clonotypes in ibrutinib-treated CLL. Overall study: Response samples were taken after a median roughly 12 months of treatment, range 6 to 36. Overall study findings and caveats: Clonality at baseline surpassed age-matched healthy donors and tracked circulating CD8+ T-cell counts. Public clonotypes were seen rarely and were contracted or stable on treatment.

CDR3 length: 11 residues. The germline gives CDR1 WNHNN, CDR2 SYGVQD (reference sequence). The V end was cut by 5 bases, the J end by 4 bases, with 6 bases between. On this clone itself: What it binds is unknown. The sample holds other DNA sequences that translate to the same CDR3.

Target depth was 1 in 200,000 to 1 in 1 million T cells, about 10x per clonotype. Clones were read by immunoSEQ multiplex PCR, and TCRdb kept only the in-frame ones, dropping some. The sample has 200,000 or so clones, 60% to 80% seen once. The sequencing here drew on PBMCs, taken after 12 months of ibrutinib treatment. The TCR originated in a human donor with chronic lymphocytic leukemia. The chain employs TRBV10-1 and TRBJ2-7; no reliable D call. The CDR3 bases are TGCGCCAGCAGTTCAGGATACGAGCAGTACTTC. Translated: CASSSGYEQYF.